One and the same sample provided the 18 T cell receptor beta chains below, sequenced in a study of post-analysis software for immune sequencing data. Study-level points and caveats: Controls showed lower frequencies than patients for roughly five TRBV segments, and TRBV5-6, TRBV5-1 and TRBV20-1 were among these.

Unique molecular identifiers were built into the TCR beta cDNA libraries. TCRdb independently ran MiXCR on the PCR reads; one entry per CDR3 protein. The table shows about 500,000 distinct CDR3 sequences, with less than 45% occurring only once. No antigen has been assigned to these receptors. Sequencing used blood. These receptors were collected from a girl aged 10-17 years with multiple sclerosis.

This clonotype has a handful of counts. The chain links TRBV6-1 to TRBJ2-7; D is perhaps TRBD1 (6 bases). V lost 10 bases and J 0 bases, leaving 10 bases between the germline ends. This CDR3 spans 12 amino acids. Germline V lookup: CDR1 MNHNS, CDR2 SASEGT. The CDR3 reads CATRDISYEQYF. The CDR3 bases are TGTGCCACCCGGGACATCTCCTACGAGCAGTACTTC.

This chain uses TRBV2 with TRBJ1-1; perhaps TRBD1 as D (6 bases). The germline gives CDR1 SNHLY, CDR2 FYNNEI. CDR3 size: 12 residues. Trimming removed 6 bases from V and 6 bases from J, with 11 bases in between. CDR3 in amino acids: CASRENRAEAFF. The DNA for the CDR3 is TGTGCCAGCAGGGAAAACAGGGCTGAAGCTTTCTTT.

The table lists this clonotype with a few counts. The chain recombines TRBV3-1 with TRBJ2-1, with 13 bases matching TRBD2. The CDR3 runs to 17 residues. Germline assignment: CDR1 LGHDT and CDR2 YNNKEL (reference sequence). The J segment lost 7 bases and the V segment lost 2 bases, leaving 8 bases of the junction unmatched. The CDR3 protein is CASSQSPGTSGTNEQFF. CDR3 in DNA: TGTGCCAGCAGCCAATCTCCCGGGACTAGCGGGACGAATGAGCAGTTCTTC.

This chain links TRBV7-2 with TRBJ2-4, with TRBD2 as a possible D gene (5 bases). The tail of the sequence fits TRBJ2-7 better, so the J call may be wrong. Germline lookup yields CDR1 SGHTA and CDR2 FQGNSA. The CDR3 contains 13 residues. CDR3 in DNA: TGTGCCAGCACCGAAGGGAGTAGTTACGAGCAGTACTTC. It yields the protein CASTEGSSYEQYF.

The chain is built from TRBV20-1 and TRBJ1-5, with unresolved D. CDR3 length: 14 amino acids. V was cut by 3 bases and J by 0 bases, with 9 bases left in between. The germline CDR1 and CDR2 sequences are DFQATT and SNEGSKA (reference sequence). The CDR3 nucleotides are TGCAGTGCTAGGGGTACACTTAGCAATCAGCCCCAGCATTTT. This encodes CSARGTLSNQPQHF.

This chain connects TRBV7-2 to TRBJ1-1, with a weak D call TRBD1 (5 bases). The CDR3 is made up of 14 amino acids. V lost 6 bases, J lost 0 bases, and 11 bases lay in between. Per the germline V gene, CDR1 is SGHTA and CDR2 is FQGNSA. The CDR3 protein is CASRLTDMNTEAFF. The DNA of the CDR3 is TGTGCCAGCAGATTGACAGACATGAACACTGAAGCTTTCTTT.

A few counts support this clonotype. V is TRBV10-3 and J is TRBJ2-5; D is possibly TRBD2 (5 bases). The V gene lost 10 bases and the J gene lost 5 bases, with 14 bases spanning the gap. This CDR3 has 12 residues. In germline, CDR1 is ENHRY, CDR2 SYGVKD. CDR3 in DNA: TGTGCCACCGGGGAAGGTGAGGAGACCCAGTACTTC. Amino acid sequence: CATGEGEETQYF.

The genes are TRBV3-1 and TRBJ2-7, with 7 bases matching TRBD2. With V trimmed by 3 bases and J by 5 bases, 7 bases remained unmatched. The germline CDR1 and CDR2 sequences are LGHDT and YNNKEL (reference sequence). The CDR3 length is 14 residues. CDR3 nucleotides: TGTGCCAGCAGCCATTCCGGTGGGGGGGACGAGCAGTACTTC. Translated: CASSHSGGGDEQYF.

In this sample, this clonotype turned up once. V is TRBV4-1 and J is TRBJ1-5; 7 positions agree with TRBD1. Germline-derived CDR1 and CDR2 are MGHRA and YSYEKL. The ends lost 3 bases at V and 5 bases at J; junction bases unmatched: 4. The CDR3 spans 14 residues. The CDR3 here is CASSHGQDYQPQHF. The CDR3 nucleotides are TGCGCCAGCAGCCACGGACAGGACTATCAGCCCCAGCATTTT.

The chain has TRBV14 and TRBJ2-5; D unclear. The J call may be incorrect, as the DNA end agrees better with TRBJ2-7. The CDR3 is made up of 12 amino acids. The V gene's germline CDR1 is SGHDN and CDR2 FVKESK. CDR3 coding DNA: TGTGCCAGCAGCCAAGGGTCCGTCGAGCAGTACTTC. This encodes CASSQGSVEQYF.

In this sample, this clonotype turned up a few times. This sequence joins TRBV10-3 and TRBJ1-2; D is possibly TRBD1 (5 bases). The V end lost 0 bases, the J end lost 4 bases, and 18 bases lay between the germline ends. Germline lookup yields CDR1 ENHRY and CDR2 SYGVKD. The CDR3 consists of 17 residues. The CDR3 is CAISESGAARASYGYTF. CDR3 nucleotide sequence: TGTGCCATCAGTGAGTCTGGGGCCGCCAGAGCGAGCTATGGCTACACCTTC.

Details on this clonotype: Because it lacks the conserved phenylalanine or tryptophan at the end, this CDR3 is likely a read error. The CDR3 region is CSVEVSLAGAGYNEQFV. The CDR3 bases are TGCAGCGTTGAAGTATCACTGGCGGGAGCGGGCTACAATGAGCAGTTCGTC. The rearrangement joins TRBV29-1 to TRBJ2-1; 7 bases are shared with TRBD2. The CDR3 sequence is 17 residues long. Germline V gene lookup returns CDR1 SQVTM and CDR2 ANQGSEA. Trimming cost V 1 base and J 3 bases; bases outside gene matches: 12.

This clonotype was picked up one time. This chain uses TRBV6-1 with TRBJ1-4; D perhaps matches TRBD1 (6 bases). V gave up 6 bases and J gave up 8 bases, with 16 bases separating them. The CDR3 runs 14 residues. Germline V gene lookup returns CDR1 MNHNS and CDR2 SASEGT. CDR3: CASSRQAIYEKLFF. The CDR3 DNA is TGTGCCAGCAGCCGACAGGCTATATACGAAAAACTGTTTTTT.

This chain uses TRBV3-1 with TRBJ1-4, with D unresolved. Germline values: CDR1 LGHDT, CDR2 YNNKEL (reference sequence). Trimming stripped 0 bases from V and 9 bases from J, with 5 bases between. The CDR3 contains 12 residues. This CDR3 reads CASSQDRQKLFF. The CDR3 nucleotides read TGTGCCAGCAGCCAAGATCGGCAAAAACTGTTTTTT. Using reference TRBV3-1 and TRBJ1-4 for the parts outside the CDR3, the full variable domain is DTAVSQTPKYLVTQMGNDKSIKCEQNLGHDTMYWYKQDSKKFLKIMFSYNNKELIINETVPNRFSPKSPDKAHLNLHINSLELGDSAVYFCASSQDRQKLFFGSGTQLSVL.

The CDR3 protein is CATSLGSFVANYGYTF. CDR3 DNA: TGTGCCACCAGCCTAGGGAGTTTCGTAGCTAACTATGGCTACACCTTC. V gene TRBV15 combines with J gene TRBJ1-2; D uncertain. The V gene lost 5 bases and the J gene lost 0 bases, with 16 bases spanning the gap. Germline CDR1 reads LNHNV; CDR2 reads YYDKDF (reference sequence). The CDR3 totals 16 residues.

The chain has TRBV9 and TRBJ2-1, with TRBD2 matching over 10 bases. The CDR3 length is 18 residues. The V gene end was trimmed by 6 bases and the J gene end by 0 bases; junction bases not matched to a gene: 12. In germline, CDR1 is SGDLS, CDR2 YYNGEE. The CDR3 protein is CASTSGSRGGGSYNEQFF. The CDR3 region has the DNA TGTGCCAGCACTAGCGGGAGTAGGGGAGGGGGCTCCTACAATGAGCAGTTCTTC.

This chain connects TRBV29-1 to TRBJ2-4; tentative D call: TRBD2 (6 bases). The V and J ends lost 3 bases and 7 bases respectively, with 13 bases between them. The germline V gene encodes CDR1 SQVTM and CDR2 ANQGSEA. CDR3 length equals 13 residues. The CDR3 coding sequence is TGCAGCGTTGACGGGGGTACTGTGAACATTCAGTACTTC. It yields the protein CSVDGGTVNIQYF.

This chain joins TRBV7-9 and TRBJ2-3, with TRBD1 as a possible D gene (6 bases). Germline CDR1 is SEHNR and CDR2 is FQNEAQ (reference sequence). The CDR3 loop spans 11 amino acids. V was clipped by 7 bases and J by 6 bases, with 8 bases between them. The CDR3 DNA reads as TGTGCCAGCAAGGGGGAGGATACGCAGTATTTT. Protein product: CASKGEDTQYF.